These 14 T cell receptor beta chains were sequenced from one sample in a study of blood T cell repertoires in COVID-19. The data were produced by immunoSEQ multiplex PCR, yet TCRdb's version contains in-frame clones alone and is incomplete. The table lists around 58,000 clones, roughly 80% of them singletons. Sequenced: peripheral blood. The source of these receptors is a human donor in a cohort sampled during active COVID-19.

The rearrangement uses TRBV19 and TRBJ1-1; D remains ambiguous. The CDR3 is 11 residues long. The V and J ends lost 1 base and 7 bases respectively, with 4 bases between them. The germline V gene encodes CDR1 LNHDA and CDR2 SQIVND (reference sequence). The CDR3 reads CASSIVNEAFF. DNA of the CDR3: TGTGCCAGTAGTATAGTTAATGAAGCTTTCTTT.

This clone was detected only a few times. This CDR3 reads CASSLSTSPSYNEQFF. The CDR3 nucleotides are TGTGCCAGCAGTTTATCTACTAGCCCCTCCTACAATGAGCAGTTCTTC. The chain recombines TRBV27 with TRBJ2-1; TRBD2 is a possible D gene (6 bases). Trimming left V 0 bases short and J 0 bases short, with 9 bases between. The CDR3 runs 16 residues. CDR1 is MNHEY, CDR2 SMNVEV, per germline (reference sequence).

V and J are TRBV2 and TRBJ2-1, with TRBD1 matching 8 bases. Trimming cost V 6 bases and J 6 bases; bases outside gene matches: 7. Germline V lookup: CDR1 SNHLY, CDR2 FYNNEI. The CDR3 is made up of 14 amino acids. As DNA, the CDR3 is TGTGCCAGCAGCCCTTCCGACAGGGGCAATGAGCAGTTCTTC. It specifies CASSPSDRGNEQFF. Together with reference TRBV2 and TRBJ2-1, the CDR3 gives the full variable domain: EPEVTQTPSHQVTQMGQEVILRCVPISNHLYFYWYRQILGQKVEFLVSFYNNEISEKSEIFDDQFSVERPDGSNFTLKIRSTKLEDSAMYFCASSPSDRGNEQFFGPGTRLTVL.

A note on this clone: One end of the junction varies from germline; a read error may be responsible. The chain has TRBV29-1 and TRBJ2-3; 8 bases line up with TRBD2. Germline V lookup: CDR1 SQVTM, CDR2 ANQGSEA. This CDR3 contains 13 residues. DNA for the CDR3: TGCAGCGGTGAAGGCGGGGGGACAGATACGCAGTATTTT. Encoded protein: CSGEGGGTDTQYF.

This clone turned up a few times. V is TRBV5-6 and J is TRBJ2-6, with 8 bases identical to TRBD1. CDR1 and CDR2 (germline): SGHDT, YYEEEE. The CDR3 loop spans 15 amino acids. The ends lost 8 bases at V and 2 bases at J; junction bases unmatched: 6. The DNA of the CDR3 is TGTGCCAGTACAGTGACAGGGGCTGGGGCCAACGTCCTGACTTTC. The encoded protein is CASTVTGAGANVLTF. Using reference TRBV5-6 and TRBJ2-6 for the parts outside the CDR3, the full variable domain is DAGVTQSPTHLIKTRGQQVTLRCSPKSGHDTVSWYQQALGQGPQFIFQYYEEEERQRGNFPDRFSGHQFPNYSSELNVNALLLGDSALYLCASTVTGAGANVLTFGAGSRLTVL.

This rearrangement joins TRBV7-8 to TRBJ1-5; no clear D gene. Trimming pared 5 bases from V and 0 bases from J, leaving 11 bases between. Germline assignment: CDR1 SGHVS and CDR2 FQNEAQ. This CDR3 is 15 amino acids long. CDR3 DNA sequence: TGTGCCAGCAGCGCATGGGCAGATAGCAATCAGCCCCAGCATTTT. Its translation: CASSAWADSNQPQHF.

The rearrangement joins TRBV19 to TRBJ2-2; TRBD1 aligns across 7 bases. The germline V gene encodes CDR1 LNHDA and CDR2 SQIVND (reference sequence). Trimming at V came to 1 base and at J to 6 bases, leaving 8 bases not matched to a gene. The CDR3 spans 16 residues. CDR3 sequence: CASSIGGGGGPGELFF. The DNA for the CDR3 is TGTGCCAGTAGTATAGGAGGGGGCGGCGGTCCCGGGGAGCTGTTTTTT.

This chain connects TRBV5-6 to TRBJ2-7; maybe TRBD2 (7 bases). The CDR3 runs to 13 residues. Germline V CDR1 and CDR2: SGHDT, YYEEEE. The V end lost 4 bases, the J end lost 13 bases, and 21 bases lay between the germline ends. DNA of the CDR3: TGTGCCAGCAGCCCCACCTCTGACGGGGGGCTTTACTTC. Its protein product is CASSPTSDGGLYF.

This clone showed up just a few times. The chain joins TRBV18 to TRBJ2-4, with TRBD2 identical over 7 bases. The ends lost 0 bases at V and 6 bases at J; junction bases unmatched: 5. Germline CDR1 KGHSH, CDR2 LQKENI. There are 15 residues in the CDR3. The CDR3 bases are TGTGCCAGCTCACCACCGGGGAGGGGCGGAAACATTCAGTACTTC. Amino acid sequence: CASSPPGRGGNIQYF.

This clone was seen more than once but under ten times. V usage is TRBV3-1 (or the pseudogene TRBV3-2) and J usage is TRBJ1-2; D unclear. CDR3 length: 13 amino acids. The germline V and J ends were trimmed by 0 bases and 6 bases, with 8 bases remaining between them. The germline CDR1 and CDR2 sequences are LGHDT and YNNKEL (reference sequence). CDR3 coding DNA: TGTGCCAGCAGCCAAGAAAGAGGCCATGGCTACACCTTC. Translated, it gives CASSQERGHGYTF.

This clone was seen only a few times. The V gene is TRBV4-1, the J gene TRBJ1-5; weak D call: TRBD1 (6 bases). The germline gives CDR1 MGHRA, CDR2 YSYEKL. V gave up 1 base and J gave up 6 bases, with 16 bases separating them. The CDR3 is 16 amino acids. In DNA form, the CDR3 reads TGCGCCAGCAGCCAAGTGGCGAGCAGGGGACCTCAGCCCCAGCATTTT. The encoded protein is CASSQVASRGPQPQHF.

The V and J genes are TRBV15 and TRBJ1-2; D is unresolved. Trimming stripped 8 bases from V and 2 bases from J, with 15 bases between. The CDR3 sequence is 14 residues long. CDR1 and CDR2 (germline): LNHNV, YYDKDF (reference sequence). CDR3 region: CATGQWGANYGYTF. The CDR3 DNA sequence: TGTGCCACCGGTCAATGGGGAGCCAACTATGGCTACACCTTC.

J is TRBJ1-2 and V is TRBV27; unclear D gene. From germline, CDR1 is MNHEY and CDR2 SMNVEV (reference sequence). The CDR3 runs 14 residues. Trimming removed 4 bases at V and 4 bases at J, with 13 bases between. The CDR3 nucleotides read TGTGCCAGCAGTTCCTTGTCCAGAGGCTATGGCTACACCTTC. Residues: CASSSLSRGYGYTF.

The chain employs TRBV19 and TRBJ2-1; 12 nucleotides align to TRBD2. With V trimmed by 4 bases and J by 6 bases, 4 bases remained unmatched. Germline CDR1 reads LNHDA; CDR2 reads SQIVND (reference sequence). The length of the CDR3 is 15 residues. The CDR3 sequence: CASSTSGGVSNEQFF. CDR3 sequence (DNA): TGTGCCAGTAGTACTAGCGGGGGGGTGTCCAATGAGCAGTTCTTC.